A single T cell receptor beta chain is shown here with its context. The data originate from a study of blood T cell repertoires in COVID-19. Study-level background: Sites across the United States, Italy and Spain contributed samples from acute and convalescent COVID-19. Sources were T cells, B-cell-depleted T cells, or PBMCs; the material itself was cDNA or gDNA.

In the authors' methods: Using reference gene primer amplification, nucleated cell counts were estimated. Profiling relied on immunoSEQ multiplex PCR, and the TCRdb table lists in-frame clones only, not all of them. D and trimming come from the DNA, and the V and J calls and clone size come from that table. The sample gives about 300,000 clones, roughly 83% of which show up once; around 1.5% is in the top ten. The V end lost 6 bases, the J end lost 3 bases, and 12 bases lay between the germline ends. Per the germline V gene, CDR1 is KGHSH and CDR2 is LQKENI. This CDR3 comprises 14 residues. Sequencing used peripheral blood. The sequence came from a woman aged 45-59 years with acute or convalescent COVID-19. V and J are TRBV18 and TRBJ1-5; D is unclear. The CDR3 reads CASSPREVNQPQHF. In DNA form, the CDR3 reads TGTGCCAGCTCTCCCCGAGAGGTCAATCAGCCCCAGCATTTT.